These T cell receptor beta chains were read from a single sample in a study of CD8 T cells in Susac syndrome. From the immunoSEQ multiplex PCR reads, TCRdb called clonotypes with MiXCR, one entry per CDR3 protein. The data show some 63,000 distinct CDR3 sequences, with roughly 94% seen just once and 0.56% held by the top ten. Sequenced material: CD8+ T cells from PBMCs. The receptors stem from a human donor with multiple sclerosis. Both conserved end residues are part of each CDR3. Each record gives: CDR3 length, V gene, J gene, clone size, D gene, CDR3 protein, CDR3 DNA. The D gene is left open where the match is weak. Rows give clone size only sometimes, using once, few, many, or a class for an expanded clone.

len: 16; v_gene: TRBV9; j_gene: TRBJ2-5; abundance: NA; d_gene: TRBD2; CDR3aa: CASSVDVMGGIETQYF; CDR3nt: TGTGCCAGCAGCGTCGACGTCATGGGAGGGATAGAGACCCAGTACTTC
len: 15; v_gene: TRBV25-1; j_gene: TRBJ2-3; abundance: NA; d_gene: TRBD1; CDR3aa: CASSSPGQAIDTQYF; CDR3nt: TGTGCCAGCAGTTCGCCGGGACAGGCGATAGATACGCAGTATTTT
len: 16; v_gene: TRBV7-9; j_gene: TRBJ2-3; abundance: NA; d_gene: TRBD2; CDR3aa: CASSRATGGPTDTQYF; CDR3nt: TGTGCCAGCAGCCGCGCAACGGGAGGGCCCACAGATACGCAGTATTTT
len: 15; v_gene: TRBV5-1; j_gene: TRBJ2-7; abundance: NA; d_gene: NA; CDR3aa: CASSLGDGAPYEQYF; CDR3nt: TGCGCCAGCAGCTTGGGGGACGGCGCGCCCTACGAGCAGTACTTC
len: 15; v_gene: TRBV27; j_gene: TRBJ1-1; abundance: NA; d_gene: TRBD1; CDR3aa: CASRLTGAPNTEAFF; CDR3nt: TGTGCCAGCAGGTTGACAGGGGCTCCGAACACTGAAGCTTTCTTT
len: 13; v_gene: TRBV5-1; j_gene: TRBJ2-7; abundance: NA; d_gene: NA; CDR3aa: CASSGGRLGEQYF; CDR3nt: TGCGCCAGCAGTGGGGGGAGGCTCGGCGAGCAGTACTTC
len: 14; v_gene: TRBV29-1; j_gene: TRBJ2-1; abundance: NA; d_gene: TRBD2; CDR3aa: CSVISGGGNNEQFF; CDR3nt: TGCAGCGTGATTAGCGGGGGGGGAAACAATGAGCAGTTCTTC
len: 16; v_gene: TRBV7-9; j_gene: TRBJ2-7; abundance: NA; d_gene: TRBD2; CDR3aa: CASSPTSGGPSYEQYF; CDR3nt: TGTGCCAGCAGCCCGACTAGCGGGGGGCCATCCTACGAGCAGTACTTC
len: 14; v_gene: TRBV4-2; j_gene: TRBJ1-1; abundance: NA; d_gene: NA; CDR3aa: CASSQETVWTEAFF; CDR3nt: TGTGCCAGCAGCCAAGAGACAGTGTGGACTGAAGCTTTCTTT
len: 17; v_gene: TRBV4-3; j_gene: TRBJ2-3; abundance: NA; d_gene: NA; CDR3aa: CASSQDLGGGGQDTQYF; CDR3nt: TGCGCCAGCAGCCAAGATCTGGGGGGAGGGGGCCAAGATACGCAGTATTTT
len: 15; v_gene: TRBV15; j_gene: TRBJ2-5; abundance: NA; d_gene: TRBD1; CDR3aa: CATSRVIQGLETQYF; CDR3nt: TGTGCCACCAGCAGGGTGATACAGGGGTTAGAGACCCAGTACTTC
len: 11; v_gene: TRBV7-9; j_gene: TRBJ1-2; abundance: NA; d_gene: NA; CDR3aa: CASSFEYGYTF; CDR3nt: TGTGCCAGCAGCTTTGAGTATGGCTACACCTTC
len: 17; v_gene: TRBV4-1; j_gene: TRBJ2-7; abundance: NA; d_gene: TRBD2; CDR3aa: CASSQDLSGIPSYEQYF; CDR3nt: TGCGCCAGCAGCCAAGACCTTAGCGGGATACCCTCCTACGAGCAGTACTTC
len: 11; v_gene: TRBV7-9; j_gene: TRBJ1-1; abundance: NA; d_gene: NA; CDR3aa: CASSLGIEAFF; CDR3nt: TGTGCCAGCAGCTTGGGCATTGAAGCTTTCTTT
len: 17; v_gene: TRBV4-3; j_gene: TRBJ2-1; abundance: NA; d_gene: TRBD2; CDR3aa: CASSQEGSGGPVNEQFF; CDR3nt: TGCGCCAGCAGCCAAGAGGGCTCGGGGGGGCCCGTTAATGAGCAGTTCTTC
len: 12; v_gene: TRBV29-1; j_gene: TRBJ2-1; abundance: NA; d_gene: NA; CDR3aa: CSAGTEAGEQFF; CDR3nt: TGCAGCGCCGGGACGGAGGCCGGGGAGCAGTTCTTC
len: 12; v_gene: TRBV5-6; j_gene: TRBJ2-7; abundance: once; d_gene: NA; CDR3aa: CASSADSWEQYF; CDR3nt: TGTGCCAGCAGCGCGGACAGTTGGGAGCAGTACTTC
len: 15; v_gene: TRBV5-4; j_gene: TRBJ2-7; abundance: NA; d_gene: TRBD2; CDR3aa: CASSRTSGGTYEQYF; CDR3nt: TGTGCCAGCAGCCGAACTAGCGGGGGGACCTACGAGCAGTACTTC
len: 16; v_gene: TRBV9; j_gene: TRBJ2-1; abundance: NA; d_gene: NA; CDR3aa: CASSDSGGETYNEQFF; CDR3nt: TGTGCCAGCAGCGACAGCGGAGGGGAAACGTACAATGAGCAGTTCTTC
len: 16; v_gene: TRBV5-6; j_gene: TRBJ2-1; abundance: NA; d_gene: TRBD2; CDR3aa: CASSEGLAGWGNEQFF; CDR3nt: TGTGCCAGCAGCGAGGGACTAGCGGGGTGGGGCAATGAGCAGTTCTTC
len: 11; v_gene: TRBV7-9; j_gene: TRBJ2-3; abundance: NA; d_gene: NA; CDR3aa: CATELTDTQYF; CDR3nt: TGTGCCACGGAGCTCACAGATACGCAGTATTTT
len: 15; v_gene: TRBV6-6; j_gene: TRBJ1-2; abundance: NA; d_gene: NA; CDR3aa: CASSYDGGILYGYTF; CDR3nt: TGTGCCAGCAGTTACGACGGCGGAATCCTCTATGGCTACACCTTC
len: 15; v_gene: TRBV7-8; j_gene: TRBJ2-3; abundance: NA; d_gene: TRBD2; CDR3aa: CATDYQREGTDTQYF; CDR3nt: TGTGCCACAGATTACCAGCGGGAGGGAACAGATACGCAGTATTTT
len: 13; v_gene: TRBV30; j_gene: TRBJ2-5; abundance: NA; d_gene: NA; CDR3aa: CAWSGPTGETQYF; CDR3nt: TGTGCCTGGAGTGGGCCTACGGGAGAGACCCAGTACTTC
len: 13; v_gene: TRBV28; j_gene: TRBJ2-2; abundance: NA; d_gene: NA; CDR3aa: CASSLEGSGELFF; CDR3nt: TGTGCCAGCAGTTTAGAGGGGTCCGGGGAGCTGTTTTTT
len: 13; v_gene: TRBV7-2; j_gene: TRBJ1-2; abundance: NA; d_gene: NA; CDR3aa: CASRFGGQDGYTF; CDR3nt: TGTGCCAGCCGCTTCGGGGGGCAGGATGGCTACACCTTC
len: 15; v_gene: TRBV4-1; j_gene: TRBJ2-1; abundance: NA; d_gene: NA; CDR3aa: CASSQEDSTYNEQFF; CDR3nt: TGCGCCAGCAGCCAAGAGGACTCCACATACAATGAGCAGTTCTTC
len: 15; v_gene: TRBV5-1; j_gene: TRBJ2-7; abundance: NA; d_gene: TRBD1; CDR3aa: CASSGSGTGGNEQYF; CDR3nt: TGCGCCAGCAGCGGCTCCGGGACAGGGGGAAACGAGCAGTACTTC
len: 15; v_gene: TRBV27; j_gene: TRBJ1-1; abundance: NA; d_gene: NA; CDR3aa: CASRGYTLRDTEAFF; CDR3nt: TGTGCCAGCAGGGGATACACCCTGCGGGACACTGAAGCTTTCTTT
len: 13; v_gene: TRBV6-5; j_gene: TRBJ2-1; abundance: NA; d_gene: TRBD2; CDR3aa: CATGGGPPNEQFF; CDR3nt: TGTGCCACTGGGGGAGGGCCCCCCAATGAGCAGTTCTTC
len: 14; v_gene: TRBV29-1; j_gene: TRBJ1-2; abundance: NA; d_gene: NA; CDR3aa: CSVEDGTAYYGYTF; CDR3nt: TGCAGCGTTGAAGACGGAACAGCTTACTATGGCTACACCTTC
len: 17; v_gene: TRBV5-1; j_gene: TRBJ2-1; abundance: NA; d_gene: NA; CDR3aa: CASSLYRAGAPLDEQFF; CDR3nt: TGCGCCAGCAGCTTGTACAGGGCGGGAGCCCCTTTGGATGAGCAGTTCTTC
len: 14; v_gene: TRBV27; j_gene: TRBJ2-7; abundance: NA; d_gene: TRBD1; CDR3aa: CASSLRGQTYEQYF; CDR3nt: TGTGCCAGCAGTTTAAGGGGACAGACTTACGAGCAGTACTTC
len: 15; v_gene: TRBV27; j_gene: TRBJ2-5; abundance: NA; d_gene: TRBD2; CDR3aa: CASSLIAGVEETQYF; CDR3nt: TGTGCCAGCAGTTTAATAGCGGGAGTGGAAGAGACCCAGTACTTC
len: 15; v_gene: TRBV13; j_gene: TRBJ1-1; abundance: NA; d_gene: NA; CDR3aa: CASSLFGTTGTEAFF; CDR3nt: TGTGCCAGCAGCTTATTCGGGACGACAGGCACTGAAGCTTTCTTT
len: 15; v_gene: TRBV15; j_gene: TRBJ1-5; abundance: NA; d_gene: NA; CDR3aa: CATSRDGNSNQPQHF; CDR3nt: TGTGCCACCAGCAGAGATGGGAATAGCAATCAGCCCCAGCATTTT
len: 13; v_gene: TRBV29-1; j_gene: TRBJ1-2; abundance: once; d_gene: NA; CDR3aa: CSVVQNFNYGYTF; CDR3nt: TGCAGCGTTGTTCAGAACTTCAACTATGGCTACACCTTC
len: 17; v_gene: TRBV20-1; j_gene: TRBJ2-7; abundance: NA; d_gene: TRBD2; CDR3aa: CSAPTTGTSGVSYEQYF; CDR3nt: TGCAGTGCTCCTACTACCGGGACTAGCGGGGTCTCCTACGAGCAGTACTTC
len: 14; v_gene: TRBV5-6; j_gene: TRBJ1-1; abundance: NA; d_gene: TRBD1; CDR3aa: CASSVGRGLTEAFF; CDR3nt: TGTGCCAGCAGTGTCGGCAGGGGGCTGACTGAAGCTTTCTTT
len: 16; v_gene: TRBV9; j_gene: TRBJ2-5; abundance: NA; d_gene: TRBD2; CDR3aa: CASSVGEGGLEETQYF; CDR3nt: TGTGCCAGCAGCGTAGGGGAGGGAGGGCTTGAAGAGACCCAGTACTTC
len: 14; v_gene: TRBV24-1; j_gene: TRBJ2-1; abundance: NA; d_gene: NA; CDR3aa: CATSDWVGYNEQFF; CDR3nt: TGTGCCACCAGTGATTGGGTAGGGTACAATGAGCAGTTCTTC
len: 13; v_gene: TRBV13; j_gene: TRBJ2-3; abundance: NA; d_gene: NA; CDR3aa: CASSRRGTDTQYF; CDR3nt: TGTGCCAGCAGCCGCAGAGGCACAGATACGCAGTATTTT
len: 14; v_gene: TRBV5-1; j_gene: TRBJ2-7; abundance: NA; d_gene: TRBD2; CDR3aa: CASSLGGEGYEQYF; CDR3nt: TGCGCCAGCAGCTTGGGAGGGGAGGGATACGAGCAGTACTTC
len: 15; v_gene: TRBV29-1; j_gene: TRBJ1-2; abundance: NA; d_gene: TRBD1; CDR3aa: CSALIPGQNQYGYTF; CDR3nt: TGCAGCGCTCTAATCCCGGGACAGAATCAATACGGCTACACCTTC
len: 17; v_gene: TRBV24-1; j_gene: TRBJ2-3; abundance: NA; d_gene: TRBD1; CDR3aa: CATSDLIGDSLTDTQYF; CDR3nt: TGTGCCACCAGTGATTTGATAGGGGACAGCCTCACAGATACGCAGTATTTT
len: 12; v_gene: TRBV28; j_gene: TRBJ2-7; abundance: NA; d_gene: NA; CDR3aa: CASTTGSYEQYF; CDR3nt: TGTGCCAGTACGACGGGGTCCTACGAGCAGTACTTC